The rows below give T cell receptor beta chains drawn from one sample of a study of OX40 agonist ivuxolimab in advanced cancers. Sequencing was performed with immunoSEQ multiplex PCR; in TCRdb, only in-frame clones are kept and a portion is missing. The table has about 30,000 clones, approximately 93% seen once. Sequences were derived from CD4+ or CD8+ T cells sorted from blood, sampled in a trial of the OX40 agonist ivuxolimab. Receptors originate from an adult with an advanced solid tumor such as melanoma, head and neck, liver or kidney cancer. CDR3s include the opening cysteine and the closing phenylalanine or tryptophan. The D gene is left open where the match is weak. Clone size is given for some rows only: seen once, a few or many times, or a class if the clone is expanded.

len,abundance,v_gene,j_gene,d_gene,CDR3nt,CDR3aa
17,.,TRBV28,TRBJ2-3,TRBD1,TGTGCCAGCAGTTTCGGGGACAGGGATCCGCGAACAGATACGCAGTATTTT,CASSFGDRDPRTDTQYF
13,.,TRBV27,TRBJ2-1,.,TGTGCCAGCAGTTTCGGATTGGGCAATGAGCAGTTCTTC,CASSFGLGNEQFF
13,.,TRBV11-3,TRBJ2-6,.,TGTGCCAGCAGCTCCAGGGGGGCCAACGTCCTGACTTTC,CASSSRGANVLTF
12,.,TRBV28,TRBJ1-5,.,TGTGCCAGCGGCAGGGTCCGACAGCCCCAGCATTTT,CASGRVRQPQHF
15,.,TRBV6-4,TRBJ2-3,TRBD2,TGTGCCAGCAGTGAGGTAGCGGGGGAAGGAGATACGCAGTATTTT,CASSEVAGEGDTQYF
12,.,TRBV9,TRBJ1-6,.,TGTGCCAGCAGCGCCCAGGGGTCACCCCTCCACTTT,CASSAQGSPLHF
15,once,TRBV6-5,TRBJ2-7,.,TGTGCCAGCAGTTACTCGGCCGATGACGTGGACGAGCAGTACTTC,CASSYSADDVDEQYF
16,.,TRBV5-1,TRBJ1-4,.,TGCGCCAGCAGCTTCGCCAGGGATAGTGTTAATGAAAAACTGTTTTTT,CASSFARDSVNEKLFF
16,once,TRBV7-9,TRBJ2-7,.,TGTGCCAGCAGCTCCCCCGGGACCGTGACTCCCTACGAGCAGTACTTC,CASSSPGTVTPYEQYF
16,.,TRBV4-1,TRBJ2-7,TRBD2,TGCGCCAGCAGCCAAGATAGGGCTAGCGGATTCTACGAGCAGTACTTC,CASSQDRASGFYEQYF
15,.,TRBV7-8,TRBJ1-2,.,TGTGCCAGCAGCGTGGGACTTTCAGCTAACTATGGCTACACCTTC,CASSVGLSANYGYTF
14,.,TRBV5-1,TRBJ2-7,TRBD2,TGCGCCAGCAGCTGGTTCGGGACTACCGTGGAGCAGTACTTC,CASSWFGTTVEQYF
12,.,TRBV19,TRBJ2-7,.,TGTGCCAGTAGTATAGGCCGCTACGAGCAGTACTTC,CASSIGRYEQYF
14,.,TRBV27,TRBJ1-2,.,TGTGCCAGCAGTTTATCCCCGAGCTTACTAGGCTACACCTTC,CASSLSPSLLGYTF
14,.,TRBV6-6,TRBJ2-7,TRBD1,TGTGCCAGCAGTTTTGGGACAGGCCCCTACGAGCAGTACTTC,CASSFGTGPYEQYF
13,.,TRBV5-6,TRBJ2-7,.,TGTGCCAGCAGCTGGACAGCTTCCTACGAGCAGTACTTC,CASSWTASYEQYF
17,.,TRBV27,TRBJ2-2,TRBD2,TGTGCCAGCAGTTCCAAGCTACTAGCGGGAACCACCGGGGAGCTGTTTTTT,CASSSKLLAGTTGELFF
17,.,TRBV4-1,TRBJ2-1,TRBD2,TGCGCCAGCAGCCAAGGACTAGCGGGGGGTCACTACAATGAGCAGTTCTTC,CASSQGLAGGHYNEQFF
15,.,TRBV5-6,TRBJ2-7,TRBD2,TGTGCCAGCAGCCAGACCGGGGGAGGGTTCTACGAGCAGTACTTC,CASSQTGGGFYEQYF
19,.,TRBV28,TRBJ1-6,.,TGTGCCAGCAGTTTATTTCGCCCTACAGGGAGCTCCTATAATTCACCCCTCCACTTT,CASSLFRPTGSSYNSPLHF
17,few,TRBV4-1,TRBJ1-2,.,TGCGCCAGCAGCCAAGAGGAGGGGGAAACACCGACGAATGGCTACACCTTC,CASSQEEGETPTNGYTF
15,.,TRBV5-1,TRBJ1-2,.,TGCGCCAGCAGCTTGGCTGGCGGAGCTAACTATGGCTACACCTTC,CASSLAGGANYGYTF
19,once,TRBV7-4,TRBJ2-3,TRBD2,TGTGCCAGCAGCTTAGTGCGGGGACTAGCGGGGGGGACCCCAGATACGCAGTATTTT,CASSLVRGLAGGTPDTQYF
13,.,TRBV7-2,TRBJ1-1,.,TGTGCCAGCGAGGGACTCATGAACACTGAAGCTTTCTTT,CASEGLMNTEAFF
12,.,TRBV30,TRBJ1-4,.,TGTGTTTGTGGAGGGGGTTTTGAAAAACTGTTTTTT,CVCGGGFEKLFF
13,few,TRBV6-6,TRBJ1-1,.,TGTGCCAGCACCGCGACTGATAACACTGAAGCTTTCTTT,CASTATDNTEAFF
14,once,TRBV15,TRBJ1-5,.,TGTGCCACCAGAAGATCAGATAGCAATCAGCCCCAGCATTTT,CATRRSDSNQPQHF
12,.,TRBV7-9,TRBJ2-7,.,TGTGCCAGCACCCCCGGTGGCTACGAGCAGTACTTC,CASTPGGYEQYF
15,.,TRBV12-5,TRBJ2-7,TRBD1,TGTGCTAGTGGTTTTAGGACAGGGCGTTTCTACGAGCAGTACTTC,CASGFRTGRFYEQYF
15,.,TRBV9,TRBJ2-1,.,TGTGCCAGCAGCGTAGCTGGGAGTTACTACAATGAGCAGTTCTTC,CASSVAGSYYNEQFF
14,once,TRBV30,TRBJ1-1,.,TGTGCCTGGAGAGGGGCATCTACCAAAGGTGAAGCTTTCTTT,CAWRGASTKGEAFF
13,.,TRBV7-9,TRBJ1-4,TRBD1,TGTGCCAGCAGTACAGGGGCTAATGAAAAACTGTTTTTT,CASSTGANEKLFF
17,.,TRBV7-7,TRBJ2-3,.,TGTGCCAGCAGCCCCGAACAAGGGGTAAGGAGCACAGATACGCAGTATTTT,CASSPEQGVRSTDTQYF
15,.,TRBV7-6,TRBJ2-1,.,TGTGCCAGCAGCTTAGTACGCGGGCGATACAATGAGCAGTTCTTC,CASSLVRGRYNEQFF
15,.,TRBV10-3,TRBJ2-2,.,TGTGCCATAACTTGGACAGAGAAGAACACCGGGGAGCTGTTTTTT,CAITWTEKNTGELFF
13,.,TRBV6-5,TRBJ2-3,.,TGTGCCAGCAGTTACTGGAGGGGAGATACGCAGTATTTT,CASSYWRGDTQYF
13,.,TRBV29-1,TRBJ2-5,.,TGCAGCGTTGTCTGGAGGGAACGGGAGACCCAGTACTTC,CSVVWRERETQYF
16,.,TRBV5-1,TRBJ2-1,TRBD1,TGCGCCAGCAGCTGGGTCGGGGACAGGGCATACAATGAGCAGTTCTTC,CASSWVGDRAYNEQFF